This T cell receptor (beta chain) was profiled in a study of shared clonotypes between healthy human individuals (dated by TCRdb to 2020 to 2021). In terms of the full investigation: Two women and three men aged 18 to 49 years were included in the cohort. For each donor, CD4 naive and CD4 memory were each run on three plates, CD8 naive on two plates, and CD8 memory on one plate. To estimate repertoire size and how much clonotypes are shared between individuals, the study performed deep sequencing of blood TCR repertoires from a few healthy adults. Libraries were prepared and TCR repertoires were sequenced by different laboratories using diverse techniques, in order to increase sequencing depth and limit assay-specific biases. Each donor's leukapheresis produced roughly between about 0.9 and 9.5 billion PBMCs.

Healthy HIV-negative adults with no recently reported acute infections or vaccinations were included as donors. Every donor was a Caucasian adult living in Nashville, Tennessee, USA. Magnetic negative selection was used to enrich CD4+ T cells, after which naive cells were positively selected on CD45RA and the negative fraction became the memory subset. After blood collection by leukapheresis, PBMCs were isolated using Ficoll-Histopaque density gradient centrifugation and then cryopreserved in the vapor phase of liquid nitrogen. Analytical flow cytometry was used to check the purity and quantity of each magnetically sorted T cell population. Genomic DNA was isolated from every sorted fraction and measured by UV absorbance on a Nanodrop 2000c. According to the germline V gene (reference sequence), CDR1 reads MNHNY and CDR2 reads SVGAGI. Relative to germline, V is 2 bases shorter and J is 9 bases shorter, with 14 bases between their ends. Counted from cysteine to phenylalanine, this CDR3 has 15 amino acids. Only CDR3 DNA remains: 45 bases, in frame from the first base.

As for this clone: The specificity of this receptor is unknown. Nothing much larger sits one base from this clone, and base qualities are not available.

Using the deep immunoSEQ assay, TCR CDR3 regions were amplified from genomic DNA by multiplex PCR. Genomic DNA extracted from each cell subset was distributed evenly over all wells of several immunoSEQ 96-well plates, and each plate served as one replicate. For sorted subsets, approximately 210 ng of genomic DNA, equivalent to some 33,000 T cell genomes, went into each replicate PCR. The purified libraries were quantified using a Qubit 3.0 fluorometer, sized with a Bioanalyzer 2100, and then quantified again using the KAPA Library Quantification kit. Each immunoSEQ 96-well plate was sequenced on its own single-read 150-cycle Illumina NextSeq 550 flow cell. Under the source paper's analysis protocol: Because the immunoSEQ output included only junctional sequences and no quality scores, the filtering could not be the same as the filtering used for full-length reads. Sequences were annotated with PyIR, a Python wrapper for IgBLAST v1.9, and V/J genes and CDR3 were assigned using IMGT germline references. Reads were filtered out if the reads had weak V/J assignments (E-value above 1e-6), no CDR3, stop codons, out-of-frame junctions, or ambiguous translated residues. V3J clonotypes were defined as sequences sharing the same inferred V gene, J gene, and CDR3 amino acid sequence. Percentage overlap between repertoires was computed as shared unique clonotypes divided by the size of the smaller repertoire. RTK rarefaction, the Chao1 estimator, and Recon v2.1 estimates of unobserved clonotypes were used to assess repertoire richness. For all TCRbeta clonotypes obtained by the gDNA method from a few donors, generation probabilities were computed with OLGA. TCRdb stores this immuneACCESS table with in-frame sequences only. Part of the clones is absent; in the studies checked, under half of the shortfall reflects unresolved V genes, and no reason is known for the rest. Clone size and the V and J calls come from that table; the DNA yielded D and trimming. This sample gives 2 million or so clones in total; roughly 94% of them show up just once. The top ten constitute 0.1% to 0.15% of the sample.

Beyond this particular receptor, the publication reports: Estimated clonotype richness was generally larger for naive than for memory subsets. Pairwise subsampling led to the expectation that sequencing depth would affect the degree of clonotype sharing among donors. Sampling was restricted to blood, and TCR repertoires in tissue are likely to differ from TCR repertoires in blood. Even with the large sequencing depth, rarefaction of the sorted-subset datasets indicated that sequencing was incomplete. Sharing across several donors was observed for about 5% of naive CD4, 3% to 3.5% of naive CD8, 2% to 2.5% of memory CD4, and around 0.42% of memory CD8 clonotypes. Higher generation probabilities were observed for clonotypes shared by all four sorted-subset donors than for non-shared clonotypes. The genetic and exposure-history diversity represented was limited by the small number of donors.

The origin of this receptor is a man between 18 and 35 years old in good health. Sequencing was carried out using naive CD4+ T cells sorted from blood. Per the publication, the cell subset or site label means: CD45RA+ positively selected. The receptor chain draws on TRBV6-6 and TRBJ1-6; no D gene can be assigned with confidence. The CDR3 corresponds to CASSYRVSGSSPLHF. The DNA sequence follows: TGTGCCAGCAGTTACAGGGTTTCGGGAAGTTCACCCCTCCACTTT.